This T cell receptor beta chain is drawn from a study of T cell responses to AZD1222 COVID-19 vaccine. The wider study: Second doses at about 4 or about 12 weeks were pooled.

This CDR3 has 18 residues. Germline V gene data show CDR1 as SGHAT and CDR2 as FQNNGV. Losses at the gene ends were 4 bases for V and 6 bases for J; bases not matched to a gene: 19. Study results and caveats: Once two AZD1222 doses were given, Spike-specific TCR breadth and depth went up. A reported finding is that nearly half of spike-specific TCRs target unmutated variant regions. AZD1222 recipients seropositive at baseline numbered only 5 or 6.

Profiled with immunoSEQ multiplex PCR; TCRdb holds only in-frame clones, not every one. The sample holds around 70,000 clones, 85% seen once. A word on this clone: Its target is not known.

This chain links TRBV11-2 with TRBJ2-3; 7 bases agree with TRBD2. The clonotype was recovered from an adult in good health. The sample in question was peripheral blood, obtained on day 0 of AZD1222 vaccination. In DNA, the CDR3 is TGTGCCAGCAGCTCGGTGGGATCTAAGGGCGGGAGTTCGGATACGCAGTATTTT. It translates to CASSSVGSKGGSSDTQYF.